These T cell receptor beta chains were read from a single sample in a study of blood T cell repertoires in COVID-19. TCRdb's table, derived via immunoSEQ multiplex PCR, lists solely in-frame clones and lacks some. There are some 70,000 clones in the sample; about 91% occur only once, and about 6.4% lies in the top ten. The sequenced sample consisted of peripheral blood. The receptors derive from a woman in her sixties or seventies with acute or convalescent COVID-19. Both conserved end residues are trimmed from each CDR3.

V gene	J gene	CDR3 protein
TRBV14	TRBJ1-3	ASSPPGTGNTIY
TRBV24-1	TRBJ1-5	ATSDFDRNQPQH
TRBV28	TRBJ1-1	ASSSPGGGGTEAF
TRBV28	TRBJ1-1	AGSAGSTEAF
TRBV5-4	TRBJ2-3	ASSTRTSGDTDTQY
TRBV7-2	TRBJ2-3	ASSRQGAGDTQY
TRBV6-5	TRBJ1-1	ASRLTGGSTEAF
TRBV6-5	TRBJ2-7	ASSPDGVSYEQY
TRBV28	TRBJ1-1	ASSSQGISKAF
TRBV4-2	TRBJ2-2	ASSLGLAGPGELF
TRBV5-1	TRBJ2-2	ASGFPSSGGAYTGELF
TRBV2	TRBJ2-7	ASSRQDYEQY
TRBV20-1	TRBJ1-2	IGDGYT
TRBV5-1	TRBJ1-1	ASSLTGQTNTEAF
TRBV7-2	TRBJ1-1	ASSLERLNTEAF
TRBV9	TRBJ1-3	ASSPRGGGRNTIY
TRBV9	TRBJ2-7	ASSRLGTEPYEQY
TRBV5-6	TRBJ1-1	ASSWRGTGNFGTEAF
TRBV9	TRBJ2-1	ASNTGTVNEQF
TRBV28	TRBJ2-7	ASSLPGTGRLYEQY
TRBV6-5	TRBJ2-7	ASRRGSHEQY
TRBV7-3	TRBJ1-5	ASSQGSNQPQH
TRBV29-1	TRBJ2-1	SVASGRRNNEQF
TRBV5-1	TRBJ1-2	ASSLTVLYGYT